This T cell receptor beta chain was captured by sequencing in a study of STAT5B mutations in CD4+ large granular lymphocyte leukemia. Turning to the study itself: Healthy donors showed HLA-associated enrichment of the CDR3 'QG' motif.

Per the original data handling: The detection floor for productive clonotype frequency was 2.59 x 10-5. Clones were read by immunoSEQ multiplex PCR, and TCRdb kept only the in-frame ones, dropping some. The DNA was the basis for D and trimming; V, J and clone size are from that table. The table includes some 27,000 clones, under 80% detected once. The length of the CDR3 is 19 residues. Losses at the gene ends were 6 bases for V and 4 bases for J; bases not matched to a gene: 14. Germline V CDR1 and CDR2: SNHLY, FYNNEI. Findings of the study overall: Top patient clones used TRBV06 genes more often: 8/27 versus 2/35 in controls.

As for this clone: No antigen is known for it.

The gene calls are TRBV2 and TRBJ2-6, with 11 bases identical to TRBD1. The sequencing sample was made of CD4+ T cells from blood buffy coats. The clonotype comes from a human donor in good health. The DNA of the CDR3 is TGTGCCAGCAGAAATGTTGGACAGGGGGCTGTCTCCGGGGCCAACGTCCTGACTTTC. It specifies CASRNVGQGAVSGANVLTF.